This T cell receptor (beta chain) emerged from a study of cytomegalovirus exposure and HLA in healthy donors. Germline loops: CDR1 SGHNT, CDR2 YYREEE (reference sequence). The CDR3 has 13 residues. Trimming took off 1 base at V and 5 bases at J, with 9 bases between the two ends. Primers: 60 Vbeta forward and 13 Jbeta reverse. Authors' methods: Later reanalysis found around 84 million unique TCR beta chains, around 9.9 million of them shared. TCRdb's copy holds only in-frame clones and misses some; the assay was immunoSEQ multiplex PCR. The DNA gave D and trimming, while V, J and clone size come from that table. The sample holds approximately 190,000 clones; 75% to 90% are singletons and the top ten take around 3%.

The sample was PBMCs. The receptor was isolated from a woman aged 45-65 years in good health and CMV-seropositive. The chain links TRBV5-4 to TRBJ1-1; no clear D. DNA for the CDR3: TGTGCCAGCAGCTTGAGGTGGGAGACTGAAGCTTTCTTT. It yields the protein CASSLRWETEAFF.